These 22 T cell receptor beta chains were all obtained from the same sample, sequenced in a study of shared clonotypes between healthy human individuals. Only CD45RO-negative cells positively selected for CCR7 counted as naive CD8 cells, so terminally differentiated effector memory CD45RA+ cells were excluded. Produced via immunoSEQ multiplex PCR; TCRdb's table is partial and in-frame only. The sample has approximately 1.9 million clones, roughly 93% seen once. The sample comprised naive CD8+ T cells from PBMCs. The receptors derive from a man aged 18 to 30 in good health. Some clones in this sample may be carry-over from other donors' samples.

The DNA for the CDR3 is TGTGCCAGCAGTGAATTTGAGACAGGGGAGGGGCTCGAGCAGTACTTC. This codes for CASSEFETGEGLEQYF. The chain has TRBV25-1 and TRBJ2-7, with D possibly TRBD1 on 8 matching bases. Per germline, CDR1 MGHDK and CDR2 SYGVNS. CDR3 size: 16 residues. Between the trimmed V and J ends, which lost 1 base and 6 bases, there was a span of 19 bases.

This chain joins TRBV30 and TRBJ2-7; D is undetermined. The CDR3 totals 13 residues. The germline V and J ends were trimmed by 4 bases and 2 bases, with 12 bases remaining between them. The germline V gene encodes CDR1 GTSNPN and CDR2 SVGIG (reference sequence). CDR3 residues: CAWTGRPAYEQYF. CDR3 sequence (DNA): TGTGCCTGGACAGGCCGACCTGCCTACGAGCAGTACTTC. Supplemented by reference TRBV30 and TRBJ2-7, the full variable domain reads SQTIHQWPATLVQPVGSPLSLECTVEGTSNPNLYWYRQAAGRGLQLLFYSVGIGQISSEVPQNLSASRPQDRQFILSSKKLLLSDSGFYLCAWTGRPAYEQYFGPGTRLTVT.

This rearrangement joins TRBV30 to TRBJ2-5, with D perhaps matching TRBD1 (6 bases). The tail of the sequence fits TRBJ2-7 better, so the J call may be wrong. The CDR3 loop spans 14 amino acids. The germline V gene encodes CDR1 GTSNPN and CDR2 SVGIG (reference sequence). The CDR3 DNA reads TGTGCCTCCCAGGGGACCCACGGATTCTACGAGCAGTACTTC. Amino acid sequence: CASQGTHGFYEQYF.

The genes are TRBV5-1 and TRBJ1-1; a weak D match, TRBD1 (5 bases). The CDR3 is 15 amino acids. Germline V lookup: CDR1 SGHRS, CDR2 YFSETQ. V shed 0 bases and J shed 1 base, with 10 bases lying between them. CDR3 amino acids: CASSLVPGTNTEAFF. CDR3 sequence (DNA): TGCGCCAGCAGCTTGGTACCGGGGACGAACACTGAAGCTTTCTTT.

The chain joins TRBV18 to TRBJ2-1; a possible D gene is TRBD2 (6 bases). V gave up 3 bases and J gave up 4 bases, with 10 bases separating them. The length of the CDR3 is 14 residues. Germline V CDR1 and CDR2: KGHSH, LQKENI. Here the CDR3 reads CASSPLAEYNEQFF. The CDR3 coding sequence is TGTGCCAGCTCACCGTTAGCGGAGTACAATGAGCAGTTCTTC.

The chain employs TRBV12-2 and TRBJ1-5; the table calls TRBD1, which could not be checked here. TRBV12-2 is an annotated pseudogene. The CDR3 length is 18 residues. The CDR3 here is CASRFSRGTGAGDQPQHF. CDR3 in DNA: TGTGCAAGTCGCTTTAGTAGAGGGACAGGGGCCGGGGACCAGCCCCAGCATTTT.

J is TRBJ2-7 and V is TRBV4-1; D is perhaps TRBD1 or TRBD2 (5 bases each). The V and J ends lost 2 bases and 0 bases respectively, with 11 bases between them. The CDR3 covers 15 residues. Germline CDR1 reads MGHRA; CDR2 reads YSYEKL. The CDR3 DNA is TGCGCCAGCAGCCAACTGGGACCGCTCTCCTACGAGCAGTACTTC. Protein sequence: CASSQLGPLSYEQYF.

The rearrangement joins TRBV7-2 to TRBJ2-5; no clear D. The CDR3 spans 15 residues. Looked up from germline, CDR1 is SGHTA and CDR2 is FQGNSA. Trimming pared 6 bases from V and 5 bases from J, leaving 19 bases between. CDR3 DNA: TGTGCCAGCAGTCCCCGCGCACGGTCTAGGGAGACCCAGTACTTC. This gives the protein CASSPRARSRETQYF. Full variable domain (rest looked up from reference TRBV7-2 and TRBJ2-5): GAGVSQSPSNKVTEKGKDVELRCDPISGHTALYWYRQSLGQGLEFLIYFQGNSAPDKSGLPSDRFSAERTGGSVSTLTIQRTQQEDSAVYLCASSPRARSRETQYFGPGTRLLVL.

For the CDR3, the DNA is TGTGCCAGCGGCTGGACAGGGGGCGCGGGGGAGCAGTACTTC. It encodes CASGWTGGAGEQYF. This chain joins TRBV2 and TRBJ2-7; the match to TRBD1 covers 11 bases. Losses at the gene ends were 8 bases for V and 7 bases for J; bases not matched to a gene: 10. Germline V gene lookup returns CDR1 SNHLY and CDR2 FYNNEI. This CDR3 has 14 amino acids.

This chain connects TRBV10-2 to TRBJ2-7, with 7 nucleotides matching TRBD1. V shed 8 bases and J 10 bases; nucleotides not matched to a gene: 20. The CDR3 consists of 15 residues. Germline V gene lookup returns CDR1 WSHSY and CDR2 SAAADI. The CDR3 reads CASAADRTEPGGQYF. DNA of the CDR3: TGCGCCAGCGCGGCGGACAGGACTGAACCTGGGGGTCAGTACTTC.

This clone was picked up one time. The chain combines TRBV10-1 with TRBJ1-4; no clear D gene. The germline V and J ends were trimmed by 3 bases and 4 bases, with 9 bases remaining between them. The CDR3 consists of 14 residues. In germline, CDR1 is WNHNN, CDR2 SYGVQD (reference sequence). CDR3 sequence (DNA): TGCGCCAGCAGTGACGGCCGATTTAATGAAAAACTGTTTTTT. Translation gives CASSDGRFNEKLFF.

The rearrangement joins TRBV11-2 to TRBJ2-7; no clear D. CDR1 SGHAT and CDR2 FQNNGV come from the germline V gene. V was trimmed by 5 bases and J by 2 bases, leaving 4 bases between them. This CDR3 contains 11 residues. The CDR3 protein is CASSEPYEQYF. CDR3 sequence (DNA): TGTGCCAGCAGCGAACCCTACGAGCAGTACTTC.

CDR3 DNA sequence: TGTGCCAGCAGTTTGGGACTCGACTCCTACGAGCAGTACTTC. Its protein product is CASSLGLDSYEQYF. The chain recombines TRBV28 with TRBJ2-7; possibly TRBD2 for D (6 bases). V was cut by 3 bases and J by 0 bases, with 9 bases left in between. This CDR3 region has 14 residues. The germline gives CDR1 MDHEN, CDR2 SYDVKM.

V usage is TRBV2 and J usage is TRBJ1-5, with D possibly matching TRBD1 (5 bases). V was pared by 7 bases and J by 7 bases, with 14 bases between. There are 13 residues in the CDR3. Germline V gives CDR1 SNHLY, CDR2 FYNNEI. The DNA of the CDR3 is TGTGCCAGCAAGCCCCAGGGTAACCAGCCCCAGCATTTT. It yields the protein CASKPQGNQPQHF.

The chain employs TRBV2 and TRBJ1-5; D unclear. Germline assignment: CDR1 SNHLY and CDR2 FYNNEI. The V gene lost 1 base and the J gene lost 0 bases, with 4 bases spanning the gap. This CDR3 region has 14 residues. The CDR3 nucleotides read TGTGCCAGCAGTGAAGAGTATAGCAATCAGCCCCAGCATTTT. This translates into CASSEEYSNQPQHF.

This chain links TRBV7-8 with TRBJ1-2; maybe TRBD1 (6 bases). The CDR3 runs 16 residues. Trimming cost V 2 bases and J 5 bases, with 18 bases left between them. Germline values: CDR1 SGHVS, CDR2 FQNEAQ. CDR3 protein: CASSLFRVQGRYGYTF. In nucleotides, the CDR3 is TGTGCCAGCAGCTTATTCCGCGTACAGGGACGGTATGGCTACACCTTC.

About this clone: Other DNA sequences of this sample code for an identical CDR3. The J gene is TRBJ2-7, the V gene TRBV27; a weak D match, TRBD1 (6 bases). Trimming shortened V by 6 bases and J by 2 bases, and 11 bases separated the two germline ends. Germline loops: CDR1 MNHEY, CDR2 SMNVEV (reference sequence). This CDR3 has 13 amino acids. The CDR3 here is CASSNGQTYEQYF. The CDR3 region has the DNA TGTGCCAGCAGCAACGGACAGACCTACGAGCAGTACTTC.

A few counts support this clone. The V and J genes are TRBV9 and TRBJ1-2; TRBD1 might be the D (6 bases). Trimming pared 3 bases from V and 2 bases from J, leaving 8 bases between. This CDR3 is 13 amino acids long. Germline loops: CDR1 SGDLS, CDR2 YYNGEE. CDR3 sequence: CASSDGQNYGYTF. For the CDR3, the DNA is TGTGCCAGCAGCGACGGACAGAACTATGGCTACACCTTC.

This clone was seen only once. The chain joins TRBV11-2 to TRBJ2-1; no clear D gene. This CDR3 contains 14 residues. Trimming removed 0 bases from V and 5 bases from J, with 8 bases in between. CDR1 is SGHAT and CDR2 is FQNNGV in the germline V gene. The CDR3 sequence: CASSLDIGDNEQFF. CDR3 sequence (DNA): TGTGCCAGCAGCTTAGACATTGGGGACAATGAGCAGTTCTTC.

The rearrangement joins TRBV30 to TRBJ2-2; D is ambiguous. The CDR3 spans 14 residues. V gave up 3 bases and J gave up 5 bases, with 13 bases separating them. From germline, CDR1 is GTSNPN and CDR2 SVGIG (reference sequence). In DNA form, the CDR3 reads TGTGCCTGGAGCGTTGGACGATTAACCGGGGAGCTGTTTTTT. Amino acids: CAWSVGRLTGELFF.

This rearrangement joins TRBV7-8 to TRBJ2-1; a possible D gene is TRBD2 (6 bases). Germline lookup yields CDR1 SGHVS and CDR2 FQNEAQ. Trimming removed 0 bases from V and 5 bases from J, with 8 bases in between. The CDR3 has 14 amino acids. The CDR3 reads CASSLAGEDNEQFF. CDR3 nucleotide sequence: TGTGCCAGCAGCTTAGCTGGGGAGGACAATGAGCAGTTCTTC.

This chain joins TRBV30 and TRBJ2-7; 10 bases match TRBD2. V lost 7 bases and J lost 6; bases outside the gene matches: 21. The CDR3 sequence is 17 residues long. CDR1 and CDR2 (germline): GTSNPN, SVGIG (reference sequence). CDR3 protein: CALDLLLPGLATREQYF. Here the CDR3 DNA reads TGTGCCTTGGACCTCTTACTCCCGGGACTAGCGACTCGCGAGCAGTACTTC.